This T cell receptor (beta chain) was found in a study of regulatory T cells in long-lasting Graves disease. Sample time point: newly diagnosed GD, antithyroid drugs for less than 3 months. Extracted PBMC RNA gave rise to the TCR library. CDR3 length: 13 residues. Germline V gene data show CDR1 as SQVTM and CDR2 as ANQGSEA. The authors built TCR beta libraries using iRepertoire HTBI primers and Arm-PCR of CDR3 regions. TCRdb re-called the multiplex PCR reads with MiXCR, one entry per CDR3 protein. The sample lists under 450,000 distinct CDR3 sequences, 12% seen once, with approximately 20% in the top ten. On this clonotype: The junction departs from germline at one end; a sequencing error may be responsible.

A further study also used this sample, focusing on T cells in Graves' hyperthyroidism and ophthalmopathy. That work states: Clinicians diagnosed patients from clinical symptoms, serum thyroxine and TRAb, thyroid ultrasound and orbital computed tomography.

This sequence was found in a woman under 30 with Graves disease. The sequencing used peripheral blood mononuclear cells (PBMCs), collected at new diagnosis, from a patient treated with antithyroid drugs. This chain joins TRBV29-1 and TRBJ2-1; maybe TRBD2 (6 bases). The CDR3 is CSAWRGSYSEQFF. The CDR3 DNA follows: TGCAGCGCCTGGAGGGGCTCCTACAGTGAGCAGTTCTTC.